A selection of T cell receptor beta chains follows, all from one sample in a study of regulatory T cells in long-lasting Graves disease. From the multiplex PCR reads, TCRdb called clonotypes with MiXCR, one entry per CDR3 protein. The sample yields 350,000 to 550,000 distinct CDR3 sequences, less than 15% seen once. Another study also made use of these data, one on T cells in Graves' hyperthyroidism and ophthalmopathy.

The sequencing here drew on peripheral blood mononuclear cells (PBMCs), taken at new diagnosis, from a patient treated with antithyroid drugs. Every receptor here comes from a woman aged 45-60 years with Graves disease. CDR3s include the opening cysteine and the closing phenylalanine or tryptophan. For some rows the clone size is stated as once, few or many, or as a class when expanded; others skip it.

CDR3: CAKTGVYTGELFF; size: .; V: TRBV2; J: TRBJ2-2
CDR3: CASSLEGRLSYNEQFF; size: many; V: TRBV5-1; J: TRBJ2-1
CDR3: CASSSQPGLGTNEQFF; size: .; V: TRBV11-2; J: TRBJ2-1
CDR3: CASSIAADQREQFF; size: .; V: TRBV19; J: TRBJ2-1
CDR3: CASSLMGQPTGELFF; size: many; V: TRBV7-3; J: TRBJ2-2
CDR3: CASSINERQGGISGNTIYF; size: .; V: TRBV7-3; J: TRBJ1-3
CDR3: CSAMGAKSNNEQFF; size: many; V: TRBV20-1; J: TRBJ2-1
CDR3: CASNRGRARGPYEQYF; size: many; V: TRBV28; J: TRBJ2-7
CDR3: CASSPAEQQETQYF; size: many; V: TRBV7-9; J: TRBJ2-5
CDR3: CASGPGTGETQYF; size: many; V: TRBV12-5; J: TRBJ2-5
CDR3: CASSQGAFVTGGTGELFF; size: .; V: TRBV4-2; J: TRBJ2-2
CDR3: CATSYTGAKGTDTQYF; size: few; V: TRBV24-1; J: TRBJ2-3
CDR3: CASRGLANQPQHF; size: few; V: TRBV10-2; J: TRBJ1-5
CDR3: CASSWGLAGDNEQFF; size: many; V: TRBV7-9; J: TRBJ2-1
CDR3: CASSLMGLASSHWETQYF; size: few; V: TRBV7-8; J: TRBJ2-5
CDR3: CASSSVEGQPQHF; size: many; V: TRBV6-5; J: TRBJ1-5
CDR3: CASSRAGAVYNEQFF; size: few; V: TRBV7-3; J: TRBJ2-1
CDR3: CASSEDRGATEAFF; size: .; V: TRBV5-6; J: TRBJ1-1
CDR3: CASSTLADLGDTQYF; size: few; V: TRBV19; J: TRBJ2-3
CDR3: CASSQEGWQETQYF; size: .; V: TRBV14; J: TRBJ2-5
CDR3: CASSRTGTPRSGYGYTF; size: many; V: TRBV4-1; J: TRBJ1-2
CDR3: CASSLGSRKETQYF; size: .; V: TRBV5-1; J: TRBJ2-5
CDR3: CSARVGGTLRTDTQYF; size: few; V: TRBV20-1; J: TRBJ2-3
CDR3: CSASRLAGKETQYF; size: .; V: TRBV20-1; J: TRBJ2-5
CDR3: CASSELPPTGPKEKLFF; size: many; V: TRBV6-1; J: TRBJ1-4
CDR3: CASRMGLAGAGELFF; size: many; V: TRBV27; J: TRBJ2-2
CDR3: CASTRLDGNTEAFF; size: many; V: TRBV18; J: TRBJ1-1
CDR3: CASSFPDSTNTGELFF; size: few; V: TRBV7-6; J: TRBJ2-2
CDR3: CASSEQSWKGPTDTQYF; size: many; V: TRBV2; J: TRBJ2-3
CDR3: CASRDLGNNEKLFF; size: many; V: TRBV2; J: TRBJ1-4
CDR3: CASSQTSYNEQFF; size: many; V: TRBV16; J: TRBJ2-1
CDR3: CASSDDRVQYF; size: few; V: TRBV12-3/TRBV12-4; J: TRBJ2-7
CDR3: CASSLRQAANEQFF; size: few; V: TRBV27; J: TRBJ2-1
CDR3: CASSTGQGGSLNEQFF; size: many; V: TRBV28; J: TRBJ2-1
CDR3: CASSRDRYSNQPQHF; size: many; V: TRBV18; J: TRBJ1-5
CDR3: CASSLRTGGKETQYF; size: few; V: TRBV7-9; J: TRBJ2-5
CDR3: CASRQGFGQPQHF; size: once; V: TRBV28; J: TRBJ1-5
CDR3: CASSPSGAGGSEQYF; size: many; V: TRBV3-1; J: TRBJ2-7
CDR3: CASSDGLENAYEQYF; size: .; V: TRBV6-1; J: TRBJ2-7
CDR3: CATSDSGRVEETQYF; size: .; V: TRBV24-1; J: TRBJ2-5
CDR3: CASSWGLAEDYEQYF; size: .; V: TRBV5-4; J: TRBJ2-7
CDR3: CASRARLAGAGTQYF; size: .; V: TRBV11-1; J: TRBJ2-5
CDR3: CAISEERGFSAGEQYF; size: many; V: TRBV10-3; J: TRBJ2-7